The clone carrying this T cell receptor (beta chain) was seen just once. The antigen remains undetermined. Treatment in this sample: approximately nine-day PBMC culture with coronavirus spike peptide pools or control peptides (ViraFEST assay). Cultured CD4+ T cells had their DNA profiled by the Oncomine TCR Beta short-read assay. TCRdb recomputed calls from the PCR reads with MiXCR, one row per CDR3 protein. This sample has over 20,000 distinct CDR3 sequences, with 35% to 55% found just once. CDR3 size: 15 residues. The V and J ends lost 5 bases and 4 bases, in that order; junction bases with no gene match: 3. The germline V gene encodes CDR1 SGHTA and CDR2 FQGNSA. The sample is drawn from a study of vaccination and CD4 T cells after COVID-19.

The source material was CD4+ T cells from blood, cultured in vitro. The receptor comes from a human donor who had recovered from COVID-19. The chain joins TRBV7-2 to TRBJ2-6; 9 bases line up with TRBD1. DNA for the CDR3: TGTGCCAGCAGCAGGACAGGGGCCGGGGCCAACGTCCTGACTTTC. Encoded protein: CASSRTGAGANVLTF.